This entry lists 10 T cell receptor beta chains sequenced from one sample in a study of cytomegalovirus exposure and HLA in healthy donors. The PCR was carried out with 60 Vbeta primers and 13 Jbeta primers. Here immunoSEQ multiplex PCR was the method, and the copy in TCRdb shows in-frame clones only, minus some. Altogether approximately 200,000 clones are present, more than 65% being singletons, with the ten largest covering under 2%. Source material: PBMCs. These receptors were taken from a girl under 18 in good health and CMV-seropositive.

The rearrangement joins TRBV10-2 to TRBJ2-3, with TRBD2 identical over 12 bases. CDR3 length: 15 residues. Germline values: CDR1 WSHSY, CDR2 SAAADI. V shed 6 bases and J 6 bases; nucleotides not matched to a gene: 7. CDR3 loop: CASSPLAGGRDTQYF. CDR3 coding DNA: TGCGCCAGCAGCCCCCTAGCGGGGGGGCGCGATACGCAGTATTTT.

This clone was detected a few times. V is TRBV10-2 and J is TRBJ1-4; perhaps TRBD1 as D (6 bases). This CDR3 spans 14 amino acids. The V end lost 2 bases, the J end lost 7 bases, and 11 bases lay between the germline ends. Germline-derived CDR1 and CDR2 are WSHSY and SAAADI. CDR3 residues: CASSEEGVGEKLFF. As DNA, the CDR3 is TGCGCCAGCAGTGAGGAGGGGGTCGGTGAAAAACTGTTTTTT.

This chain links TRBV6-5 with TRBJ1-6; D ambiguous. V was pared by 5 bases and J by 6 bases, with 8 bases between. The CDR3 spans 13 residues. Per germline, CDR1 MNHEY and CDR2 SVGAGI. CDR3: CASSRQVNSPLHF. The CDR3 region has the DNA TGTGCCAGCAGTCGTCAGGTTAATTCACCCCTCCACTTT.

The V and J genes are TRBV9 and TRBJ2-1; D is possibly TRBD2 (6 bases). The V end was cut by 0 bases, the J end by 5 bases, with 18 bases between. The CDR3 spans 17 residues. Germline CDR1 reads SGDLS; CDR2 reads YYNGEE. CDR3 amino acids: CASSVGLYSTGDNEQFF. DNA of the CDR3: TGTGCCAGCAGCGTAGGTCTATACAGCACGGGGGACAATGAGCAGTTCTTC.

The chain has TRBV6-1 and TRBJ1-6; D is unresolved. This CDR3 region has 14 residues. Trimming cost V 9 bases and J 5 bases, with 14 bases left between them. Germline loops: CDR1 MNHNS, CDR2 SASEGT. CDR3 sequence reads: CASQSRGNNSPLHF. The CDR3 region has the DNA TGTGCCAGTCAAAGTCGGGGAAATAATTCACCCCTCCACTTT.

This clone was seen just once. V is TRBV7-2 and J is TRBJ1-6, with D unclear. The V end lost 1 base, the J end lost 11 bases, and 6 bases lay between the germline ends. The CDR3 loop spans 12 amino acids. The germline gives CDR1 SGHTA, CDR2 FQGNSA. This chain's CDR3 is CASSLVYPPLHF. The CDR3 coding sequence is TGTGCCAGCAGCTTAGTGTATCCACCCCTCCACTTT. The full variable domain, its missing parts supplied by reference TRBV7-2 and TRBJ1-6, is GAGVSQSPSNKVTEKGKDVELRCDPISGHTALYWYRQSLGQGLEFLIYFQGNSAPDKSGLPSDRFSAERTGGSVSTLTIQRTQQEDSAVYLCASSLVYPPLHFGNGTRLTVT.

Comment on this clone: Other nucleotide sequences from this sample produce the same CDR3. This chain connects TRBV7-9 to TRBJ2-1; D perhaps matches TRBD2 (5 bases). CDR3 length equals 13 residues. CDR1 SEHNR and CDR2 FQNEAQ come from the germline V gene (reference sequence). The V gene lost 2 bases and the J gene lost 8 bases, with 10 bases spanning the gap. The CDR3 DNA sequence: TGTGCCAGCAGCTTAAGAGGGATCGATGAGCAGTTCTTC. Translated: CASSLRGIDEQFF.

This chain connects TRBV4-1 to TRBJ2-5; D may be TRBD2 (6 bases). CDR3 length: 15 residues. Germline V gives CDR1 MGHRA, CDR2 YSYEKL. V lost 5 bases to trimming and J lost 5 bases, with 18 bases between them. DNA for the CDR3: TGCGCCAGCAGCACTGTGCCAGGGAGGTCGGAGACCCAGTACTTC. Its translation is CASSTVPGRSETQYF.

In this sample, this clone turned up once. V gene TRBV13 combines with J gene TRBJ2-1, with 9 bases identical to TRBD2. With V trimmed by 5 bases and J by 6 bases, 11 bases remained unmatched. Germline V lookup: CDR1 PRHDT, CDR2 FYEKMQ (reference sequence). The CDR3 has 16 residues. CDR3 sequence: CASSSGPGLATNEQFF. Written as DNA, the CDR3 is TGTGCCAGCAGCAGCGGACCGGGACTAGCTACCAATGAGCAGTTCTTC.

About this clone: At one end, the junction sequence differs from germline, possibly due to a read error. The chain uses TRBV4-2 and TRBJ2-2; TRBD2 matches at 16 bases. The germline CDR1 and CDR2 sequences are LGHNA and YNFKEQ. CDR3 size: 19 residues. The CDR3 here is CASSQPGLAGGPKTGELFF. The CDR3 DNA reads TGTGCCAGCAGCCAACCGGGACTAGCGGGGGGGCCGAAGACCGGGGAGCTGTTTTTT.